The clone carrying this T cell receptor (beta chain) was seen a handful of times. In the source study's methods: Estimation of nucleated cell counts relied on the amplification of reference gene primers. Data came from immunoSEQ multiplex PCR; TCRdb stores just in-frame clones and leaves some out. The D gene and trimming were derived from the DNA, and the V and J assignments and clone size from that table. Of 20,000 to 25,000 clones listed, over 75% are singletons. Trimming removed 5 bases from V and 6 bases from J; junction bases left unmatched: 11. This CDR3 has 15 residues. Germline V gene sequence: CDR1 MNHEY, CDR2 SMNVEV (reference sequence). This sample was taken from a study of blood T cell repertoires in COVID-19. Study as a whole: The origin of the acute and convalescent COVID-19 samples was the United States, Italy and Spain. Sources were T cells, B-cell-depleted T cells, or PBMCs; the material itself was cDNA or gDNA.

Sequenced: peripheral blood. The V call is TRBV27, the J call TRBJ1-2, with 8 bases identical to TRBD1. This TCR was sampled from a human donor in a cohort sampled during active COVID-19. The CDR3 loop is CASSPFSGGKDGYTF. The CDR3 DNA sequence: TGTGCCAGCAGTCCCTTTTCAGGGGGCAAAGATGGCTACACCTTC.